This is a list of T cell receptor beta chains from one sample in a study of T cells after yellow fever vaccination. TCRdb reprocessed the 5' RACE reads via MiXCR and lists one record per CDR3 protein. This sample carries hundreds of thousands of distinct CDR3 sequences, more than 9% of them seen once, and the ten largest clones take 14% to 15%. The sample in question was PBMCs, obtained on the day of the yellow fever booster vaccination. These receptors were taken from a man younger than 40 who received the YFV17D yellow fever vaccine. CDR3s include the opening cysteine and the closing phenylalanine or tryptophan. Each record gives: D gene, J gene, clone size, V gene, CDR3 protein, CDR3 DNA. A D gene is named only where the DNA matches it firmly. Clone size is shown for a subset of rows, as once, few, many or a class of expanded clone.

d_gene: TRBD2; j_gene: TRBJ2-1; abundance: few; v_gene: TRBV7-3; CDR3aa: CASSHRTGGDNEQFF; CDR3nt: TGTGCCAGCAGCCATCGGACGGGAGGGGACAATGAGCAGTTCTTC
d_gene: TRBD1; j_gene: TRBJ2-5; abundance: few; v_gene: TRBV25-1; CDR3aa: CASTDGQGGETQYF; CDR3nt: TGTGCCAGCACCGATGGACAGGGCGGGGAGACCCAGTACTTC
d_gene: NA; j_gene: TRBJ2-5; abundance: many; v_gene: TRBV29-1; CDR3aa: CSVDTSGETQYF; CDR3nt: TGCAGCGTTGATACAAGTGGAGAGACCCAGTACTTC
d_gene: TRBD1; j_gene: TRBJ2-7; abundance: NA; v_gene: TRBV7-2; CDR3aa: CASSLDSPGQPFF; CDR3nt: TGTGCCAGCAGCTTAGACTCCCCGGGACAGCCGTTCTTC
d_gene: NA; j_gene: TRBJ2-1; abundance: few; v_gene: TRBV12-3/TRBV12-4; CDR3aa: CASSLRGRDSSEQFF; CDR3nt: TGTGCCAGCAGTTTAAGGGGACGGGATTCGAGTGAGCAGTTCTTC
d_gene: TRBD2; j_gene: TRBJ2-7; abundance: few; v_gene: TRBV12-3/TRBV12-4; CDR3aa: CASRRASGSQGGEQYF; CDR3nt: TGTGCCAGCAGGAGGGCTAGCGGGAGTCAGGGTGGCGAGCAGTACTTC
d_gene: NA; j_gene: TRBJ2-1; abundance: few; v_gene: TRBV9; CDR3aa: CASSVDGSDEQFF; CDR3nt: TGTGCCAGCAGCGTAGACGGGAGCGATGAGCAGTTCTTC
d_gene: TRBD1; j_gene: TRBJ2-7; abundance: NA; v_gene: TRBV3-1; CDR3aa: CASSQGPTGSEQYF; CDR3nt: TGTGCCAGCAGCCAAGGCCCGACAGGGAGCGAGCAGTACTTC
d_gene: NA; j_gene: TRBJ1-1; abundance: few; v_gene: TRBV6-2/TRBV6-3; CDR3aa: CASKPRGETNTEAFF; CDR3nt: TGTGCCAGCAAGCCCAGGGGCGAAACGAACACTGAAGCTTTCTTT
d_gene: NA; j_gene: TRBJ2-3; abundance: NA; v_gene: TRBV5-4; CDR3aa: CASSLGPEATDTQYF; CDR3nt: TGTGCCAGCAGCTTGGGGCCAGAGGCGACAGATACGCAGTATTTT
d_gene: NA; j_gene: TRBJ2-2; abundance: few; v_gene: TRBV12-3/TRBV12-4; CDR3aa: CASSFGGWWNTGELFF; CDR3nt: TGTGCCAGCAGTTTTGGAGGTTGGTGGAACACCGGGGAGCTGTTTTTT
d_gene: NA; j_gene: TRBJ2-5; abundance: many; v_gene: TRBV27; CDR3aa: CASSSTTMDREETQYF; CDR3nt: TGTGCCAGCAGTTCAACCACCATGGACAGAGAAGAGACCCAGTACTTC